Listed here are 17 T cell receptor beta chains from one sample, sequenced in a study of shared clonotypes between healthy human individuals. Sequencing was performed with immunoSEQ multiplex PCR; in TCRdb, only in-frame clones are kept and a portion is missing. The sample lists some 2,500,000 clones, roughly 93% occurring once. The sample comprised naive CD4+ T cells from PBMCs. The subset here: CD45RA+ positively selected. The receptors shown here come from a man between 18 and 29 years old in good health. Some clones in this sample may be carry-over from other donors' samples.

This rearrangement joins TRBV7-6 to TRBJ2-5; either TRBD1 or TRBD2 may supply D (5 bases each). Trimming shortened V by 5 bases and J by 2 bases, and 18 bases separated the two germline ends. The germline V gene has CDR1 SGHVS and CDR2 FNYEAQ. The CDR3 has 16 residues. CDR3 coding DNA: TGTGCCAGCAGCCCCGCTTATGGGACCGGGCAAGAGACCCAGTACTTC. Translated: CASSPAYGTGQETQYF.

CDR3 nucleotide sequence: TGCGCCAGCAGCCCTACTAGCGGGAGTGGAAATACGCAGTATTTT. As protein: CASSPTSGSGNTQYF. The J gene is TRBJ2-3, the V gene TRBV5-1; TRBD2 matches 11 bases. The CDR3 contains 15 residues. From germline, CDR1 is SGHRS and CDR2 YFSETQ. The ends lost 4 bases at V and 7 bases at J; junction bases unmatched: 8.

The J gene is TRBJ1-2, the V gene TRBV7-9; D remains unclear. Germline CDR1 and CDR2: SEHNR and FQNEAQ (reference sequence). The length of the CDR3 is 14 residues. Between the trimmed V and J ends, which lost 1 base and 6 bases, there was a span of 12 bases. CDR3 in amino acids: CASSLESGLNGYTF. The CDR3, as DNA: TGTGCCAGCAGCTTAGAATCCGGGTTAAATGGCTACACCTTC.

The chain carries TRBV18 and TRBJ2-1; TRBD2 aligns across 8 bases. CDR3 length equals 18 residues. V lost 0 bases to trimming and J lost 8 bases; unmatched junction nucleotides: 15. The germline V gene encodes CDR1 KGHSH and CDR2 LQKENI. In DNA, the CDR3 is TGTGCCAGCTCACCACCGAGTACTAGCGGAGGTAGGAGGGATGAGCAGTTCTTC. The encoded protein is CASSPPSTSGGRRDEQFF.

The chain has TRBV29-1 and TRBJ2-4; 12 bases agree with TRBD2. This CDR3 comprises 17 residues. After removal of 6 bases from V and 0 bases from J, the junction contained 9 bases not matched to a gene. Germline V CDR1 and CDR2: SQVTM, ANQGSEA. The CDR3 spells CSVLGLAGGLAKNIQYF. The CDR3 DNA sequence: TGCAGCGTCTTAGGGCTAGCGGGAGGGCTAGCCAAAAACATTCAGTACTTC. The full variable domain, with the rest looked up from reference TRBV29-1 and TRBJ2-4, is SAVISQKPSRDICQRGTSLTIQCQVDSQVTMMFWYRQQPGQSLTLIATANQGSEATYESGFVIDKFPISRPNLTFSTLTVSNMSPEDSSIYLCSVLGLAGGLAKNIQYFGAGTRLSVL.

The rearrangement links TRBV14 to TRBJ2-7, with 11 bases identical to TRBD2. J was trimmed by 1 base and V by 4 bases; bases with no gene match: 3. CDR3 length: 15 residues. Germline V CDR1 and CDR2: SGHDN, FVKESK. The CDR3 region is CASSRGLAVSYEQYF. CDR3 bases: TGTGCCAGCAGCCGGGGACTAGCGGTTTCCTACGAGCAGTACTTC.

The genes are TRBV9 and TRBJ2-4, with a possible D match to TRBD1 (5 bases). Trimming pared 3 bases from V and 3 bases from J, leaving 7 bases between. The germline V gene encodes CDR1 SGDLS and CDR2 YYNGEE. This CDR3 is 13 amino acids long. CDR3 protein: CASSADSKNIQYF. CDR3 bases: TGTGCCAGCAGCGCAGACAGCAAAAACATTCAGTACTTC.

The chain uses TRBV27 and TRBJ1-2; D is unclear. Trimming took 6 bases from V and 0 from J, leaving 17 bases between them. Per germline, CDR1 MNHEY and CDR2 SMNVEV (reference sequence). The CDR3 is 16 amino acids. The CDR3 DNA reads TGTGCCAGCAGACTACGCCCCTCCCCAACTAACTATGGCTACACCTTC. As protein: CASRLRPSPTNYGYTF.

The DNA of the CDR3 is TGTGCCAGTAGTCGAGAGGACAGGGCGTACTACACCTTC. This codes for CASSREDRAYYTF. The V and J genes are TRBV19 and TRBJ1-2; TRBD1 matches 8 bases. This CDR3 comprises 13 residues. V shed 5 bases, J shed 10 bases, and the junction held 9 bases outside the gene matches. Germline V gene sequence: CDR1 LNHDA, CDR2 SQIVND (reference sequence).

The V call is TRBV27, the J call TRBJ2-6; no clear D gene. CDR1 is MNHEY, CDR2 SMNVEV, per germline (reference sequence). Trimming cost V 5 bases and J 0 bases, with 5 bases left between them. The CDR3 runs to 14 residues. Here the CDR3 reads CASSLFSGANVLTF. The CDR3 DNA reads TGTGCCAGCAGTCTCTTCTCTGGGGCCAACGTCCTGACTTTC.

This clone was seen just once. The rearrangement uses TRBV19 and TRBJ2-2; D not resolved. CDR3 length: 15 amino acids. Germline V CDR1 and CDR2: LNHDA, SQIVND (reference sequence). The V end lost 2 bases, the J end lost 1 base, and 8 bases lay between the germline ends. CDR3 in amino acids: CASSIRHLNTGELFF. CDR3 bases: TGTGCCAGTAGTATAAGGCACTTGAACACCGGGGAGCTGTTTTTT.

The chain carries TRBV6-1 and TRBJ1-1; D is ambiguous. V dropped 4 bases and J dropped 6 bases, with 6 bases sitting between them. Germline values: CDR1 MNHNS, CDR2 SASEGT. CDR3 length: 11 residues. The CDR3 sequence is CASSVPAEAFF. The DNA for the CDR3 is TGTGCCAGCAGTGTCCCGGCTGAAGCTTTCTTT.

The chain links TRBV2 to TRBJ2-7, with a tentative D call TRBD2 (6 bases). Trimming shortened V by 1 base and J by 4 bases, and 11 bases separated the two germline ends. Germline V CDR1 and CDR2: SNHLY, FYNNEI. This CDR3 has 14 amino acids. DNA for the CDR3: TGTGCCAGCAGTGAAGGGCTAGCGTCGTACGAGCAGTACTTC. This gives the protein CASSEGLASYEQYF.

The genes are TRBV6-1 and TRBJ2-7; D assignment may be TRBD1 or TRBD2 (5 bases each). V lost 5 bases and J 0 bases, leaving 11 bases between the germline ends. Germline CDR1 and CDR2: MNHNS and SASEGT. The CDR3 covers 14 residues. CDR3: CASSKGRNSYEQYF. DNA of the CDR3: TGTGCCAGCAGTAAGGGACGGAACTCCTACGAGCAGTACTTC.

This rearrangement joins TRBV28 to TRBJ1-2; TRBD1 aligns across 10 bases. The CDR3 has 17 residues. Germline V lookup: CDR1 MDHEN, CDR2 SYDVKM. V was clipped by 1 base and J by 5 bases; unmatched bases: 10. DNA for the CDR3: TGTGCCAGCAGTTTATTCGTGGGGGGGACAGGGGTGTATGGCTACACCTTC. This translates into CASSLFVGGTGVYGYTF.

This rearrangement joins TRBV19 to TRBJ2-3; TRBD2 agrees at 7 bases. This CDR3 region has 15 residues. Germline CDR1 and CDR2: LNHDA and SQIVND (reference sequence). The trim removed 3 bases at V and 2 bases at J, leaving 5 bases unmatched. This CDR3 reads CASSMSGTNTDTQYF. The DNA of the CDR3 is TGTGCCAGTAGTATGTCCGGGACTAACACAGATACGCAGTATTTT.

The count of this clone is one. This chain connects TRBV7-2 to TRBJ2-3, with D maybe TRBD1 (6 bases). The CDR3 has 13 amino acids. V was shortened by 2 bases and J by 6 bases, with 9 bases between the two germline ends. CDR1 SGHTA and CDR2 FQGNSA come from the germline V gene. For the CDR3, the DNA is TGTGCCAGCAGCTTAATCAGGGGCGATACGCAGTATTTT. It encodes CASSLIRGDTQYF.